This T cell receptor (beta chain) is drawn from a study of HIV-infected patients and healthy controls. cDNA was made from approximately 500 ng RNA using alpha and beta constant primers. Each of the alpha and beta chains got its own library through chain-specific third strand synthesis with indices. Second strand DNA was synthesized using a primer at the SP2 site. TCRdb re-analysed the 5' RACE reads in MiXCR, keeping a single row per CDR3 protein. The sample yields about 24,000 distinct CDR3 sequences, about 8.7% seen once. The sample holds many counts of this clonotype. V was pared by 5 bases and J by 8 bases, with 12 bases of the junction left unmatched. The CDR3 is 15 amino acids. In germline, CDR1 is DFQATT, CDR2 SNEGSKA (reference sequence). The repertoire came from unfractionated whole blood and reflected all unsorted peripheral T cells.

The V gene is TRBV20-1, the J gene TRBJ1-4, with 9 bases aligning to TRBD1. Sequencing used blood. The sequence was collected from an adult in good health. The CDR3 bases are TGCAGTGCTCCCCCGTCCGGGACAGGGCAAGAAAAACTGTTTTTT. Translated, it gives CSAPPSGTGQEKLFF.